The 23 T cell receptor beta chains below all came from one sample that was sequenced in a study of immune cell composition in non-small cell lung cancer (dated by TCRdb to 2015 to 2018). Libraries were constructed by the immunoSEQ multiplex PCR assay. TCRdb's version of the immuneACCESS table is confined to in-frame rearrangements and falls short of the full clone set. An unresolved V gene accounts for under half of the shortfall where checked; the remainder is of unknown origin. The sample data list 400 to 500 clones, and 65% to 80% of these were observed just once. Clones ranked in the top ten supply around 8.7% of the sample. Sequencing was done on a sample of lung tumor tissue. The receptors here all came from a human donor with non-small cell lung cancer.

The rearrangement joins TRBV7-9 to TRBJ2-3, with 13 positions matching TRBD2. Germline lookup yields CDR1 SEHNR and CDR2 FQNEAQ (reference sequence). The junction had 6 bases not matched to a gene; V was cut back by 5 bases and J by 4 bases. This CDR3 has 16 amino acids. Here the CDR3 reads CASSPTSGRGADTQYF. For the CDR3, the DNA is TGTGCCAGCAGCCCCACTAGCGGGAGGGGCGCAGATACGCAGTATTTT.

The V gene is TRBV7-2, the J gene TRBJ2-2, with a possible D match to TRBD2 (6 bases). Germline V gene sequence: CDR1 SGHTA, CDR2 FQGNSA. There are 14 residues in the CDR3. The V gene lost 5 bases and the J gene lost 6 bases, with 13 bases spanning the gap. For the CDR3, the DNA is TGTGCCAGCAGCCTAATGGGGGGTCCCGGGGAGCTGTTTTTT. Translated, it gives CASSLMGGPGELFF.

The CDR3 nucleotides read TGTGCCAGCAGCCCCCACTACCCGAGCACAGATACGCAGTATTTT. This encodes CASSPHYPSTDTQYF. J is TRBJ2-3 and V is TRBV9, with D hard to call. The CDR3 is 15 residues long. CDR1 SGDLS and CDR2 YYNGEE come from the germline V gene. V was trimmed by 4 bases and J by 0 bases, leaving 12 bases between them.

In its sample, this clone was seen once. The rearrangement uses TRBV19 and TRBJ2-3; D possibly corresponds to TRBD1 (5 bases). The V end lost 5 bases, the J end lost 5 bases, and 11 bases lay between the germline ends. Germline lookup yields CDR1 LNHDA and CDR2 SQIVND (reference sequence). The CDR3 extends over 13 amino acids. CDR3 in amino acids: CASSLQVLDTQYF. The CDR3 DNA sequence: TGTGCCAGTAGTCTACAGGTATTAGATACGCAGTATTTT.

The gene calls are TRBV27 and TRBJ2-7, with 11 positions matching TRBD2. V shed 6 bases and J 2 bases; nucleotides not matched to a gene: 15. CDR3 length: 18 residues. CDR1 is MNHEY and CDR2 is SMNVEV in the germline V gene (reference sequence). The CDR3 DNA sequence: TGTGCCAGCAGCCGAATAGCGGGGGGGTCAAAGCCTCCCTACGAGCAGTACTTC. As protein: CASSRIAGGSKPPYEQYF.

Written as DNA, the CDR3 is TGTGCCAGCAGCCGGAACACTGAAGCTTTCTTT. Its protein product is CASSRNTEAFF. This chain uses TRBV28 with TRBJ1-1; D gene uncertain. The CDR3 loop spans 11 amino acids. Trimming removed 6 bases from V and 1 base from J, with 3 bases in between. CDR1 and CDR2 from the germline V gene are MDHEN and SYDVKM.

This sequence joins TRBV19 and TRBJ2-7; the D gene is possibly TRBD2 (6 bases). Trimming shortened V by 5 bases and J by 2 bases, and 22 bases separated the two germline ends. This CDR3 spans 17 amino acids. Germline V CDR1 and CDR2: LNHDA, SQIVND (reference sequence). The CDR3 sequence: CASSPDGGWRATYEQYF. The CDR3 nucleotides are TGTGCCAGTAGTCCAGACGGGGGATGGAGGGCTACCTACGAGCAGTACTTC.

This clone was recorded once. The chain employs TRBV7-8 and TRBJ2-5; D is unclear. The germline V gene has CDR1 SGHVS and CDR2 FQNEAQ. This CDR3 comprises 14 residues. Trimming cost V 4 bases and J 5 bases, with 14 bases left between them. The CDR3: CASSSWAEMETQYF. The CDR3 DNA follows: TGTGCCAGCAGCTCGTGGGCAGAGATGGAGACCCAGTACTTC.

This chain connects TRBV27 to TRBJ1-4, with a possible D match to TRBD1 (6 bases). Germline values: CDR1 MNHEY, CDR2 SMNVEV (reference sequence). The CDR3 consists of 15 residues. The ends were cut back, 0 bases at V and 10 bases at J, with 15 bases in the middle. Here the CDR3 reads CASSLSWGREGKLFF. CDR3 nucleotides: TGTGCCAGCAGTTTATCGTGGGGGCGTGAGGGAAAACTGTTTTTT.

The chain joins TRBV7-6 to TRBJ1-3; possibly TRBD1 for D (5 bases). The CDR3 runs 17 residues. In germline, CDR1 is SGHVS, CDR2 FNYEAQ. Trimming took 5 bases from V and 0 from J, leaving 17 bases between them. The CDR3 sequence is CASSPIVGGNSGNTIYF. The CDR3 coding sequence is TGTGCCAGCAGCCCGATTGTGGGGGGGAACTCTGGAAACACCATATATTTT. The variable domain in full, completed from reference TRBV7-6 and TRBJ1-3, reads GAGVSQSPRYKVTKRGQDVALRCDPISGHVSLYWYRQALGQGPEFLTYFNYEAQQDKSGLPNDRFSAERPEGSISTLTIQRTEQRDSAMYRCASSPIVGGNSGNTIYFGEGSWLTVV.

The CDR3 loop reads CAGGGWNEQYF. In DNA form, the CDR3 reads TGTGCCGGGGGGGGCTGGAACGAGCAGTACTTC. The chain recombines TRBV6-8 with TRBJ2-7; a weak D match, TRBD2 (7 bases). CDR3 length: 11 amino acids. The V end lost 11 bases, the J end lost 5 bases, and 13 bases lay between the germline ends. CDR1 and CDR2 from the germline V gene are MNHGY and SAAAGT.

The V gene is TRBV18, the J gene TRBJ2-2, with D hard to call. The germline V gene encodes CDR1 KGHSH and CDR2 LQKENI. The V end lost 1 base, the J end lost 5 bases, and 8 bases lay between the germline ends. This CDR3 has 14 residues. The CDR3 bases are TGTGCCAGCTCACCACGCCAGACTACCGGGGAGCTGTTTTTT. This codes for CASSPRQTTGELFF.

DNA of the CDR3: TGTGCCAGCAGCTTCGGGACTAGCGGGAGCAATGAGCAGTTCTTC. Translated, it gives CASSFGTSGSNEQFF. V is TRBV7-6 and J is TRBJ2-1, with 14 bases lining up with TRBD2. Germline V CDR1 and CDR2: SGHVS, FNYEAQ. The CDR3 spans 15 residues. Germline trimming cut 3 bases from V and 6 bases from J; bases unmatched to any gene: 1.

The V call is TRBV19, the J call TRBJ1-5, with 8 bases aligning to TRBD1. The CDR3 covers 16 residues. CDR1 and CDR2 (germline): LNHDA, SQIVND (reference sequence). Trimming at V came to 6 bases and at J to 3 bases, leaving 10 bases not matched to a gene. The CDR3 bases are TGTGCCAGTAGACCTATAACAGGGGGTTACAATCAGCCCCAGCATTTT. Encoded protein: CASRPITGGYNQPQHF.

The CDR3 DNA follows: TGTGCCAGCAGTTTCGGGACTAGCGTCTACGAGCAGTACTTC. Translated, it gives CASSFGTSVYEQYF. The chain has TRBV28 and TRBJ2-7, with TRBD2 identical over 10 bases. V dropped 3 bases and J dropped 3; count of bases not matched to a gene: 2. Germline CDR1 MDHEN, CDR2 SYDVKM. This CDR3 comprises 14 residues.

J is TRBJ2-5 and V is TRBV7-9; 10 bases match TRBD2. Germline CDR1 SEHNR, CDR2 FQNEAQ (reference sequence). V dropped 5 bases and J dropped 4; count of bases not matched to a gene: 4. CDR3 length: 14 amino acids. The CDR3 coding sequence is TGTGCCAGCAGCACTAGCGGGACTGGAGAGACCCAGTACTTC. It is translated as CASSTSGTGETQYF. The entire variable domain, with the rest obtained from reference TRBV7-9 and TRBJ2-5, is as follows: DTGVSQNPRHKITKRGQNVTFRCDPISEHNRLYWYRQTLGQGPEFLTYFQNEAQLEKSRLLSDRFSAERPKGSFSTLEIQRTEQGDSAMYLCASSTSGTGETQYFGPGTRLLVL.

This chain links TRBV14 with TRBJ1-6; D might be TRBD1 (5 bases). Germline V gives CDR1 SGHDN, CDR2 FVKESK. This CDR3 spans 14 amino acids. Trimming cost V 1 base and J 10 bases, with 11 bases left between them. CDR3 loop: CASSQGREVSPLHF. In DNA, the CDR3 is TGTGCCAGCAGCCAAGGCAGGGAGGTGTCACCCCTCCACTTT. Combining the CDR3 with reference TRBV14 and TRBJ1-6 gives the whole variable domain EAGVTQFPSHSVIEKGQTVTLRCDPISGHDNLYWYRRVMGKEIKFLLHFVKESKQDESGMPNNRFLAERTGGTYSTLKVQPAELEDSGVYFCASSQGREVSPLHFGNGTRLTVT.

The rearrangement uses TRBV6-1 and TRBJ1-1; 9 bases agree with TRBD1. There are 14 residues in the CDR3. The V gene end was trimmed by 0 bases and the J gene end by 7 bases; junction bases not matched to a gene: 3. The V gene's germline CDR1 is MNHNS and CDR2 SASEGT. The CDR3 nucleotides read TGTGCCAGCAGTGAAGCGGAGGACAGGGGTGAAGCTTTCTTT. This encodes CASSEAEDRGEAFF.

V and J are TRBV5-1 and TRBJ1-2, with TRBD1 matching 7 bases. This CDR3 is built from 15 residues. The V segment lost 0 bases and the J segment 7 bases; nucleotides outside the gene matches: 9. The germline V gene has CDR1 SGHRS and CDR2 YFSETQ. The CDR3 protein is CASSLESVQGGGYTF. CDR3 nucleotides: TGCGCCAGCAGCTTGGAGTCGGTGCAGGGGGGTGGCTACACCTTC.

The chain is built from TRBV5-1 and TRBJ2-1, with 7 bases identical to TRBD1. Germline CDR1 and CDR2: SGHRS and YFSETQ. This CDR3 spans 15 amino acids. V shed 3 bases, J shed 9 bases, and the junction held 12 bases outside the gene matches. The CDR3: CASSSSDRPSFEQFF. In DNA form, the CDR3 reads TGCGCCAGCAGCTCTTCGGACAGGCCATCGTTTGAGCAGTTCTTC.

In DNA form, the CDR3 reads TGCGCCAGCAGACAGGGGGCGAGCACCGGGGAGCTGTTTTTT. It is translated as CASRQGASTGELFF. This chain connects TRBV10-1 to TRBJ2-2; TRBD1 agrees at 9 bases. CDR1 is WNHNN and CDR2 is SYGVQD in the germline V gene (reference sequence). CDR3 length: 14 amino acids. V lost 6 bases and J lost 4; bases outside the gene matches: 3.

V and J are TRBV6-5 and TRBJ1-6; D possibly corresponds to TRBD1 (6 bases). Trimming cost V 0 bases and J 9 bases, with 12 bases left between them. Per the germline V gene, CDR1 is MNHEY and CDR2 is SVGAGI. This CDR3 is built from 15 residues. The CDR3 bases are TGTGCCAGCAGTTACTCGACAGGAGACAGTTCACCCCTCCACTTT. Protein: CASSYSTGDSSPLHF.

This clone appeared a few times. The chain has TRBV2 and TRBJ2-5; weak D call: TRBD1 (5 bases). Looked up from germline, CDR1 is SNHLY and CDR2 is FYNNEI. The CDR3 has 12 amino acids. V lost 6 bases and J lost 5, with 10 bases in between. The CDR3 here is CASSWGRETQYF. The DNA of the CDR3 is TGTGCCAGCAGCTGGGGCCGGGAGACCCAGTACTTC.